The 20 T cell receptor beta chains reported below all come from one sample, sequenced in a study of response to subunit inactivated influenza vaccine. TCRdb re-called the RT-PCR reads through MiXCR, storing one row per CDR3 protein. The table includes under 550,000 distinct CDR3 sequences, around 7.7% detected once. Sequencing was performed on PBMCs from blood, taken around 25 months after vaccination. All receptors derive from a man aged 45 to 70 who received an inactivated influenza vaccine.

The V gene is TRBV12-3 or TRBV12-4, the J gene TRBJ1-4; D gene unclear. This CDR3 region has 14 residues. V was clipped by 8 bases and J by 0 bases, with 10 bases between them. CDR3 DNA: TGTGCCAGCCGCACCCAGTCAACTAATGAAAAACTGTTTTTT. Translation gives CASRTQSTNEKLFF.

This clonotype was counted between two and nine times. The chain couples TRBV7-9 to TRBJ2-3; no firm D call. CDR3 length: 13 residues. Trimming left V 5 bases short and J 7 bases short, with 13 bases between. The germline V gene encodes CDR1 SEHNR and CDR2 FQNEAQ (reference sequence). The CDR3 sequence: CASSPQEEYTQYF. The DNA of the CDR3 is TGTGCCAGCAGCCCCCAAGAGGAGTATACGCAGTATTTT.

This clonotype showed up just a few times. The genes are TRBV15 and TRBJ2-1; no clear D gene. V lost 4 bases and J lost 4, with 14 bases in between. Germline lookup yields CDR1 LNHNV and CDR2 YYDKDF (reference sequence). The length of the CDR3 is 15 residues. The CDR3 is CATSKVELWYNEQFF. In nucleotides, the CDR3 is TGTGCCACCAGCAAGGTCGAATTGTGGTACAATGAGCAGTTCTTC.

This clonotype was detected a few times. CDR3 sequence: CASSPNDGGAAYGYTF. The CDR3 DNA reads as TGCGCCAGCAGCCCCAACGATGGGGGGGCCGCCTATGGCTACACCTTC. The V gene is TRBV4-3, the J gene TRBJ1-2, with a possible D match to TRBD1 (6 bases). V dropped 4 bases and J dropped 4 bases, with 19 bases sitting between them. Germline V gene data show CDR1 as LGHNA and CDR2 as YSLEER. This CDR3 has 16 amino acids.

The sample holds a few counts of this clonotype. The chain employs TRBV28 and TRBJ2-1, with 9 bases matching TRBD1. The CDR3 spans 15 residues. Trimming removed 6 bases from V and 4 bases from J; junction bases left unmatched: 7. Germline V lookup: CDR1 MDHEN, CDR2 SYDVKM. The CDR3 loop reads CASSRAQGAYNEQFF. In DNA, the CDR3 is TGTGCCAGCAGCCGGGCACAGGGGGCTTACAATGAGCAGTTCTTC.

This clonotype has only a few counts. The chain carries TRBV5-1 and TRBJ1-1; the D gene is possibly TRBD1 (5 bases). There are 14 residues in the CDR3. Trimming pared 4 bases from V and 0 bases from J, leaving 10 bases between. Germline V CDR1 and CDR2: SGHRS, YFSETQ. The CDR3 nucleotides read TGCGCCAGCAGCCCCCGGGGGATGAACACTGAAGCTTTCTTT. Amino acid sequence: CASSPRGMNTEAFF.

This clonotype occurred many times. J is TRBJ1-4 and V is TRBV7-8, with unresolved D. CDR3 size: 16 residues. CDR1 and CDR2 (germline): SGHVS, FQNEAQ. V was cut by 3 bases and J by 0 bases, with 11 bases left in between. CDR3: CASSFELFATNEKLFF. In DNA form, the CDR3 reads TGTGCCAGCAGCTTCGAGTTATTTGCAACTAATGAAAAACTGTTTTTT.

This clonotype came up a few times. J is TRBJ2-1 and V is TRBV12-3 or TRBV12-4; D uncertain. This CDR3 spans 13 amino acids. The ends were cut back, 3 bases at V and 5 bases at J, with 8 bases in the middle. The CDR3, as DNA: TGTGCCAGCAGTTTTCTCTGGAACAATGAGCAGTTCTTC. Translating gives CASSFLWNNEQFF.

This clonotype was seen many times. V gene TRBV6-5 combines with J gene TRBJ2-5, with D maybe TRBD1 (6 bases). CDR1 is MNHEY and CDR2 is SVGAGI in the germline V gene. The CDR3 is 14 residues long. V lost 4 bases and J 9 bases, leaving 18 bases between the germline ends. The DNA of the CDR3 is TGTGCCAGCAGTTCCGGCGGCAGGGGTTCGGCCCAGTACTTC. This encodes CASSSGGRGSAQYF.

In its sample, this clonotype was seen many times. This rearrangement joins TRBV6-1 to TRBJ2-1; TRBD2 agrees at 14 bases. J gave up 6 bases and V 5 bases, and 3 bases lay outside the gene matches. Germline assignment: CDR1 MNHNS and CDR2 SASEGT. The CDR3 is 15 residues long. The CDR3 bases are TGTGCCAGCAGTACCGGGACTAGCGGGAGCAATGAGCAGTTCTTC. Encoded protein: CASSTGTSGSNEQFF.

As regards this clonotype: The germline gene is not matched at one end of the junction; a read error may be the cause. The chain couples TRBV5-4 to TRBJ2-7, with 14 bases fitting TRBD2. Germline V gives CDR1 SGHNT, CDR2 YYREEE (reference sequence). The CDR3 is made up of 14 amino acids. The CDR3 region is CARSSGLAGVEQYF. CDR3 sequence (DNA): TGTGCCAGGAGCTCGGGACTAGCGGGGGTTGAGCAGTACTTC.

This chain uses TRBV11-2 with TRBJ2-7; D not certain. The CDR3 contains 12 residues. Trimming took 3 bases from V and 5 from J, leaving 8 bases between them. CDR1 and CDR2 from the germline V gene are SGHAT and FQNNGV. This chain's CDR3 is CASSFSWDEQYF. In nucleotides, the CDR3 is TGTGCCAGCAGCTTCTCTTGGGACGAGCAGTACTTC.

This clonotype was found many times. This rearrangement joins TRBV20-1 to TRBJ2-7; TRBD2 matches 7 bases. Germline CDR1 and CDR2: DFQATT and SNEGSKA (reference sequence). There are 14 residues in the CDR3. Losses at the gene ends were 5 bases for V and 0 bases for J; bases not matched to a gene: 7. As DNA, the CDR3 is TGCAGTGCTTTACTAGCGAGAAGCTCCTACGAGCAGTACTTC. It encodes CSALLARSSYEQYF.

J is TRBJ2-7 and V is TRBV10-3; D unresolved. Trimming left V 11 bases short and J 2 bases short, with 10 bases between. The CDR3 extends over 11 amino acids. Per germline, CDR1 ENHRY and CDR2 SYGVKD. Here the CDR3 reads CAHGQAYEQYF. DNA of the CDR3: TGTGCCCATGGGCAGGCCTACGAGCAGTACTTC.

This clonotype has just a few counts. The J gene is TRBJ2-7, the V gene TRBV2; maybe TRBD1 (5 bases). The germline V and J ends were trimmed by 6 bases and 2 bases, with 11 bases remaining between them. The length of the CDR3 is 13 residues. Germline-derived CDR1 and CDR2 are SNHLY and FYNNEI. CDR3 in amino acids: CASRDDRTYEQYF. Here the CDR3 DNA reads TGTGCCAGCAGGGATGACAGAACCTACGAGCAGTACTTC.

This chain links TRBV20-1 with TRBJ2-2, with D perhaps matching TRBD1 (5 bases). CDR3 size: 14 residues. The V gene lost 2 bases and the J gene lost 4 bases, with 11 bases spanning the gap. Looked up from germline, CDR1 is DFQATT and CDR2 is SNEGSKA (reference sequence). The CDR3 coding sequence is TGCAGTGCTAGACGGACAACCACCACCGGGGAGCTGTTTTTT. It codes for CSARRTTTTGELFF.

In its sample, this clonotype was seen a few times. The J gene is TRBJ1-2, the V gene TRBV5-1, with 7 bases fitting TRBD1. This CDR3 is built from 14 residues. With 0 bases clipped from V and 8 bases from J, the junction kept 7 bases outside the gene matches. Germline lookup yields CDR1 SGHRS and CDR2 YFSETQ. This chain's CDR3 is CASSLGTGESGYTF. The CDR3 DNA sequence: TGCGCCAGCAGCTTGGGTACAGGGGAGTCAGGCTACACCTTC.

The sample holds many counts of this clonotype. V and J are TRBV10-3 and TRBJ2-3; maybe TRBD1 (6 bases). The CDR3 sequence is 15 residues long. Between the trimmed V and J ends, which lost 2 bases and 3 bases, there was a span of 12 bases. In germline, CDR1 is ENHRY, CDR2 SYGVKD. CDR3 protein: CAISEGGHETDTQYF. The CDR3 DNA reads as TGTGCCATCAGTGAGGGGGGCCATGAAACAGATACGCAGTATTTT.

The rearrangement links TRBV30 to TRBJ2-3; D not certain. The CDR3 spans 12 residues. Germline V gene data show CDR1 as GTSNPN and CDR2 as SVGIG (reference sequence). V lost 3 bases and J 5 bases, leaving 9 bases between the germline ends. The CDR3 loop reads CAWSYMGDTQYF. As DNA, the CDR3 is TGTGCCTGGAGCTATATGGGAGATACGCAGTATTTT.

This clonotype has just a few counts. V usage is TRBV20-1 and J usage is TRBJ1-2, with D possibly being TRBD1 (6 bases). V was pared by 0 bases and J by 4 bases, with 21 bases between. Germline CDR1 reads DFQATT; CDR2 reads SNEGSKA (reference sequence). The CDR3 runs 17 residues. The CDR3 here is CSARDPAWGAKGYGYTF. For the CDR3, the DNA is TGCAGTGCTAGAGACCCGGCTTGGGGGGCCAAGGGCTATGGCTACACCTTC.